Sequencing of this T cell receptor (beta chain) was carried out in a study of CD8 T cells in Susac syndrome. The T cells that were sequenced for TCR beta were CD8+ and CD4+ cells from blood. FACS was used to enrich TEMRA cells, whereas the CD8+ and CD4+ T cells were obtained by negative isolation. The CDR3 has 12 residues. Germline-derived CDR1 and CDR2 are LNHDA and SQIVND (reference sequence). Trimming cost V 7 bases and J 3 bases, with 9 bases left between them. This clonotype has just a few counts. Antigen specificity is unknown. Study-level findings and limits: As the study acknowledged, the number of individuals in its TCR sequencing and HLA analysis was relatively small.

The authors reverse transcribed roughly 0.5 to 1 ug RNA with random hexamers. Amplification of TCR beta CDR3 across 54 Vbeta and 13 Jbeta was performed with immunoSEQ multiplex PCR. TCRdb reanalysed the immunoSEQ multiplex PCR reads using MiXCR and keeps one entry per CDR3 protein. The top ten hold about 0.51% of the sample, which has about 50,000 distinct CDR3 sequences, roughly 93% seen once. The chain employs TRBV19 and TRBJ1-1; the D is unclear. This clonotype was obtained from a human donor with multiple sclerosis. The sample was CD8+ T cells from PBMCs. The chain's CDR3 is CASTLGYTEAFF. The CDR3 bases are TGTGCCAGTACCCTGGGGTACACTGAAGCTTTCTTT.